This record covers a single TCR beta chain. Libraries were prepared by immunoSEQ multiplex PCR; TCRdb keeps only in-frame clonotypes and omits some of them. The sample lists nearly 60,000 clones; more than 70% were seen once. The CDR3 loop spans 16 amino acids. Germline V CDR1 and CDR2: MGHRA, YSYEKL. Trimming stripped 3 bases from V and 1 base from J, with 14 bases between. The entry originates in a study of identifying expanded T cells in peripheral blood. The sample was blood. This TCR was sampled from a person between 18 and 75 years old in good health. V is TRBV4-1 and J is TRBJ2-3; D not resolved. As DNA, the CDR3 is TGCGCCAGCAGCCAGTCCTTCCAGGTGGGCACAGATACGCAGTATTTT. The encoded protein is CASSQSFQVGTDTQYF.